One and the same sample provided the 7 T cell receptor beta chains below, sequenced in a study of response to subunit inactivated influenza vaccine (dated by TCRdb to 2016 to 2018). Libraries were built with RT-PCR. Instrument on record: Illumina HiSeq 2500. TCRdb took the public reads, trimmed them with fastp at Q25, ran MiXCR for clone calling and kept in-frame beta chains. A single entry per CDR3 protein holds the most common genes and DNA from its merged rows. This sample holds about 780,000 distinct CDR3 sequences; around 18% were observed only once. 9.5% to 13% of the sample rests with the top ten. The specimen was PBMCs from blood, collected 5 days after vaccination. The origin of the receptors is a man in his fifties or sixties who received an inactivated influenza vaccine. Donor details come from another sample of the same person, matched by shared clones.

On this clonotype: The CDR3 carries no conserved terminal phenylalanine or tryptophan, so it likely arises from a read error. The V gene is TRBV6-5, the J gene TRBJ1-5; D remains unclear. V gave up 11 bases and J gave up 2 bases, with 7 bases separating them. CDR3 length: 11 amino acids. Germline CDR1 reads MNHEY; CDR2 reads SVGAGI. The CDR3 region is CASGGNQPQHL. The CDR3 DNA sequence: TGTGCCTCAGGCGGCAATCAGCCCCAGCATCTT.

The genes are TRBV6-1 and TRBJ1-5, with D maybe TRBD1 (5 bases). The V gene's germline CDR1 is MNHNS and CDR2 SASEGT. Trimming left V 7 bases short and J 0 bases short, with 13 bases between. The length of the CDR3 is 15 residues. The DNA for the CDR3 is TGTGCCAGCACCCCGGGGCTTTATAGCAATCAGCCCCAGCATTTT. Translated: CASTPGLYSNQPQHF.

This chain connects TRBV18 to TRBJ2-2; D not resolved. This CDR3 has 15 amino acids. In germline, CDR1 is KGHSH, CDR2 LQKENI. Between the trimmed V and J ends, which lost 1 base and 0 bases, there was a span of 6 bases. The CDR3 DNA sequence: TGTGCCAGCTCACCACAACAGACGAACACCGGGGAGCTGTTTTTT. Residues: CASSPQQTNTGELFF.

This chain uses TRBV29-1 with TRBJ2-7, with 8 bases identical to TRBD1. Germline assignment: CDR1 SQVTM and CDR2 ANQGSEA. The CDR3 has 15 residues. V shed 6 bases and J 5 bases; nucleotides not matched to a gene: 15. The CDR3 region is CSVSRGGQGINEQYF. As DNA, the CDR3 is TGCAGCGTCTCAAGGGGTGGACAGGGAATTAACGAGCAGTACTTC.

The J gene is TRBJ2-3, the V gene TRBV20-1, with TRBD1 as a possible D gene (6 bases). CDR1 is DFQATT, CDR2 SNEGSKA, per germline (reference sequence). This CDR3 has 15 residues. Trimming removed 0 bases from V and 6 bases from J, with 16 bases in between. The CDR3 nucleotides read TGCAGTGCTAGAGAAAGGGGTTCTAGGGGGGATACGCAGTATTTT. Protein sequence: CSARERGSRGDTQYF.

The table lists this clonotype with a few counts. The V and J genes are TRBV29-1 and TRBJ2-1; 10 nucleotides match TRBD1. The CDR3 consists of 17 residues. Germline CDR1 SQVTM, CDR2 ANQGSEA. With V trimmed by 0 bases and J by 3 bases, 8 bases remained unmatched. This CDR3 reads CSVEDLQGQGHYNEQFF. CDR3 sequence (DNA): TGCAGCGTTGAAGACCTCCAGGGACAGGGGCACTACAATGAGCAGTTCTTC.

This clonotype was seen only a few times. This chain uses TRBV5-1 with TRBJ1-2; D not resolved. Deletions cut 2 bases from V and 0 bases from J, with 8 bases between. CDR1 is SGHRS and CDR2 is YFSETQ in the germline V gene. The CDR3 totals 14 residues. For the CDR3, the DNA is TGCGCCAGCAGCTTTGGCGACCCTAACTATGGCTACACCTTC. It encodes CASSFGDPNYGYTF.